This T cell receptor beta chain derives from a study of blood T cell repertoires in COVID-19. Produced via immunoSEQ multiplex PCR; TCRdb's table is partial and in-frame only. In the table there are about 190,000 clones, 80% to 90% of which are singletons. Germline assignment: CDR1 SGDLS and CDR2 YYNGEE. The germline V and J ends were trimmed by 4 bases and 2 bases, with 15 bases remaining between them. CDR3 size: 15 residues. The source material was peripheral blood. The gene calls are TRBV9 and TRBJ1-2; maybe TRBD1 (5 bases). This clonotype was obtained from a woman in her sixties or seventies with active or convalescent COVID-19. The CDR3 nucleotides are TGTGCCAGCAGCCCCTACTCAGGGCAGAACTATGGCTACACCTTC. Amino acids: CASSPYSGQNYGYTF.